The 32 T cell receptor beta chains reported below all come from one sample, sequenced in a study of post-analysis software for immune sequencing data (dated by TCRdb to between 2014 and 2017). Which antigens these TCRs recognize remains unknown. General study outcomes and caveats: Significantly higher frequencies in patients than in controls were found for roughly 5 TRBV segments, including TRBV5-6, TRBV5-1 and TRBV20-1.

Libraries were made using PCR. Sequencing was carried out with an Illumina HiSeq 2500. To reduce PCR and sequencing biases, unique molecular identifiers were incorporated into the TCR beta cDNA libraries. The raw public reads went through TCRdb reprocessing: fastp at Q25, MiXCR clone calling, in-frame beta chains kept. Rows with one shared CDR3 protein collapse into an entry with the most common genes and DNA. The sample table contains hundreds of thousands of distinct CDR3 sequences; only one count was recorded for roughly a third of them. The ten largest account for 4% to 6% of the sample. Sequencing used blood. These receptors were obtained from a girl aged 10-17 years with multiple sclerosis.

In this sample, this clonotype turned up a few times. V is TRBV19 and J is TRBJ1-5, with no clear D. Germline V CDR1 and CDR2: LNHDA, SQIVND (reference sequence). The CDR3 has 11 residues. The CDR3 spells CVGSYNQPQHF. The CDR3 nucleotides are TGTGTCGGGAGTTACAATCAGCCCCAGCATTTT.

The table lists this clonotype with many counts. The chain combines TRBV29-1 with TRBJ1-5, with D perhaps matching TRBD1 (5 bases). CDR3 size: 13 residues. CDR1 and CDR2 (germline): SQVTM, ANQGSEA. V was cut by 4 bases and J by 6 bases, with 13 bases left in between. This CDR3 reads CSVVKGTGQPQHF. The DNA for the CDR3 is TGCAGCGTTGTGAAGGGTACAGGTCAGCCCCAGCATTTT.

The chain recombines TRBV7-3 with TRBJ1-2; weak D call: TRBD1 (5 bases). CDR3 size: 17 residues. Trimming cost V 4 bases and J 0 bases, with 18 bases left between them. The germline V gene has CDR1 SGHTA and CDR2 FQGTGA. Here the CDR3 reads CASSWLDNRRSNYGYTF. The CDR3 DNA reads as TGTGCCAGCAGCTGGTTGGACAACAGGAGATCTAACTATGGCTACACCTTC.

This clonotype was counted ten times or more. The chain is built from TRBV10-3 and TRBJ1-5; no definite D call. Trimming shortened V by 4 bases and J by 4 bases, and 11 bases separated the two germline ends. The CDR3 runs 14 residues. Germline values: CDR1 ENHRY, CDR2 SYGVKD. The CDR3 nucleotides are TGTGCCATCAGTGTAAGCTTAGGGAATCAGCCCCAGCATTTT. It codes for CAISVSLGNQPQHF.

This clonotype was seen repeatedly, ten times or more. The V call is TRBV9, the J call TRBJ1-2; no firm D call. CDR3 length: 15 residues. Germline V lookup: CDR1 SGDLS, CDR2 YYNGEE. Trimming pared 4 bases from V and 0 bases from J, leaving 13 bases between. CDR3 in DNA: TGTGCCAGCAGCCTCAACGCAGCAGCTAACTATGGCTACACCTTC. This encodes CASSLNAAANYGYTF.

The rearrangement uses TRBV27 and TRBJ2-2; 12 positions agree with TRBD2. The germline CDR1 and CDR2 sequences are MNHEY and SMNVEV (reference sequence). The V segment lost 3 bases and the J segment 6 bases; nucleotides outside the gene matches: 8. This CDR3 comprises 17 residues. Here the CDR3 DNA reads TGTGCCAGCAGTTTGCTCCCACTAGCGGGAGGTCCCGGGGAGCTGTTTTTT. Residues: CASSLLPLAGGPGELFF.

In this sample, this clonotype turned up many times. This chain connects TRBV20-1 to TRBJ1-4; weak D call: TRBD1 (6 bases). This CDR3 spans 14 amino acids. V gave up 0 bases and J gave up 6 bases, with 11 bases separating them. CDR1 is DFQATT, CDR2 SNEGSKA, per germline (reference sequence). The CDR3 sequence is CSARDMGGYEKLFF. The CDR3 DNA follows: TGCAGTGCTAGAGATATGGGGGGCTATGAAAAACTGTTTTTT.

This clonotype has ten or more counts. This CDR3 reads CASSQEPGGNTDTQYF. The CDR3 bases are TGTGCCAGCAGCCAAGAGCCGGGAGGCAACACAGATACGCAGTATTTT. The chain has TRBV4-2 and TRBJ2-3, with 7 bases that match TRBD2. J gave up 2 bases and V 0 bases, and 5 bases lay outside the gene matches. This CDR3 is built from 16 residues. Germline CDR1 reads LGHNA; CDR2 reads YNFKEQ.

This clonotype was observed once. The V gene is TRBV7-6, the J gene TRBJ2-1, with D perhaps TRBD1 (6 bases). The CDR3 sequence is 17 residues long. CDR1 and CDR2 from the germline V gene are SGHVS and FNYEAQ. Trimming stripped 2 bases from V and 9 bases from J, with 23 bases between. As DNA, the CDR3 is TGTGCCAGCAGCTTATTCGGTATTGGTCCGATAGGGGGTGAGCAGTTCTTC. It is translated as CASSLFGIGPIGGEQFF.

This clonotype was counted a few times. The chain couples TRBV6-2 or TRBV6-3 to TRBJ2-7, with TRBD2 as a possible D gene (6 bases). The CDR3 runs 15 residues. CDR1 and CDR2 (germline): MNHEY, SVGEGT. Trimming removed 5 bases from V and 2 bases from J, with 16 bases in between. This chain's CDR3 is CASSTPGTSTYEQYF. The CDR3 DNA follows: TGTGCCAGCAGTACACCCGGGACTTCAACCTACGAGCAGTACTTC.

This clonotype was seen a handful of times. The chain uses TRBV18 and TRBJ1-1; D gene unclear. The CDR3 length is 13 residues. V shed 6 bases and J shed 0 bases, with 8 bases lying between them. Germline CDR1 and CDR2: KGHSH and LQKENI. The CDR3 DNA follows: TGTGCCAGCTCGACTGGCATGAACACTGAAGCTTTCTTT. Amino acid sequence: CASSTGMNTEAFF.

This clonotype was counted ten times or more. This chain uses TRBV4-1 with TRBJ2-1; D is possibly TRBD1 or TRBD2 (5 bases each). Per germline, CDR1 MGHRA and CDR2 YSYEKL. V was trimmed by 1 base and J by 8 bases, leaving 15 bases between them. This CDR3 is 15 amino acids long. The CDR3 here is CASSQGTGALHEQFF. The DNA for the CDR3 is TGCGCCAGCAGCCAAGGAACCGGGGCCCTCCATGAGCAGTTCTTC.

Comments on this clonotype: This may stem from a read error, because a much larger clone lies one nucleotide away. The V gene is TRBV12-3 or TRBV12-4, the J gene TRBJ2-5; no firm D call. The CDR3 runs to 13 residues. CDR3 nucleotide sequence: TGTACCAGCAGTTTTAACCTGCAAGAGACCCAGTACTTC. Its translation: CTSSFNLQETQYF.

This clonotype showed up just a few times. V and J are TRBV28 and TRBJ2-3; the match to TRBD1 covers 12 bases. From germline, CDR1 is MDHEN and CDR2 SYDVKM. J was trimmed by 5 bases and V by 3 bases; bases with no gene match: 6. CDR3 length: 16 amino acids. This CDR3 is CASSLLGTGGEDTQYF. The CDR3 nucleotides are TGTGCCAGCAGTTTGTTGGGGACAGGGGGCGAAGATACGCAGTATTTT.

Only one count was recorded for this clonotype. The chain joins TRBV6-2 or TRBV6-3 to TRBJ1-5; D unclear. Trimming removed 7 bases at V and 8 bases at J, with 18 bases between. The length of the CDR3 is 14 residues. CDR1 is MNHEY and CDR2 is SVGEGT in the germline V gene. CDR3 nucleotides: TGTGCCAGCACTGAGGGTCGGGGAAGTGAGCCCCAGCATTTT. Translating gives CASTEGRGSEPQHF.

This clonotype has at least ten counts. The chain combines TRBV20-1 with TRBJ1-1; 8 bases line up with TRBD1. This CDR3 has 13 residues. Germline V gene lookup returns CDR1 DFQATT and CDR2 SNEGSKA (reference sequence). Trimming cost V 2 bases and J 8 bases; bases outside gene matches: 7. The CDR3 is CSARYFGDREAFF. The CDR3 DNA reads TGCAGTGCTAGATATTTCGGGGACAGGGAAGCTTTCTTT.

This clonotype was recorded many times. This chain joins TRBV7-2 and TRBJ1-6; D is uncertain. The CDR3 extends over 14 amino acids. V shed 2 bases and J shed 10 bases, with 12 bases lying between them. CDR1 and CDR2 from the germline V gene are SGHTA and FQGNSA. The CDR3 DNA reads TGTGCCAGCAGCTTATCCTCGGTGGGATCACCCCTCCACTTT. As protein: CASSLSSVGSPLHF.

This chain connects TRBV6-5 to TRBJ2-5; D is perhaps TRBD2 (5 bases). Germline-derived CDR1 and CDR2 are MNHEY and SVGAGI. Trimming left V 2 bases short and J 5 bases short, with 15 bases between. This CDR3 comprises 15 residues. This CDR3 reads CASSYRDLSRETQYF. DNA of the CDR3: TGTGCCAGCAGTTACCGGGATCTCTCCCGGGAGACCCAGTACTTC.

This clonotype was detected many times. This chain uses TRBV12-3 or TRBV12-4 with TRBJ1-1; D remains ambiguous. The CDR3 sequence is 12 residues long. With 6 bases removed from V and 0 bases from J, the gap between germline ends came to 5 bases. The CDR3 loop is CASRPMNTEAFF. The CDR3 DNA follows: TGTGCCAGCAGGCCGATGAACACTGAAGCTTTCTTT.

The chain recombines TRBV12-3 or TRBV12-4 with TRBJ2-1; 8 nucleotides align to TRBD1. The CDR3 covers 15 residues. V dropped 5 bases and J dropped 5; count of bases not matched to a gene: 8. As DNA, the CDR3 is TGTGCCAGCAGTCGCCGGGACAGGAGAGACAATGAGCAGTTCTTC. Encoded protein: CASSRRDRRDNEQFF.

The chain recombines TRBV10-3 with TRBJ2-5; TRBD1 agrees at 10 bases. This CDR3 is 14 amino acids long. Germline lookup yields CDR1 ENHRY and CDR2 SYGVKD. The J segment lost 3 bases and the V segment lost 6 bases, leaving 4 bases of the junction unmatched. This CDR3 reads CAISAGQGKETQYF. The CDR3, as DNA: TGTGCCATCAGCGCGGGACAGGGGAAAGAGACCCAGTACTTC.

This clonotype showed up just a few times. This may be a read error, as it is one base from a much larger clone. The chain is built from TRBV20-1 and TRBJ2-5, with 7 nucleotides matching TRBD2. Germline lookup yields CDR1 DFQATT and CDR2 SNEGSKA (reference sequence). V lost 6 bases to trimming and J lost 11 bases; unmatched junction nucleotides: 18. The CDR3 totals 14 residues. The CDR3 region is CSAQTFRDYNEQYF. CDR3 nucleotides: TGCAGTGCCCAGACGTTCAGGGACTACAATGAGCAGTACTTC.

Worth noting for this clonotype: Just one base apart from a much larger clone, this may be a read error. The rearrangement joins TRBV7-9 to TRBJ2-5; 14 bases are a match to TRBD2. The ends lost 5 bases at V and 11 bases at J; junction bases unmatched: 13. Germline CDR1 and CDR2: SEHNR and FQNEAQ (reference sequence). This CDR3 comprises 16 residues. The CDR3 region has the DNA TGTGCCAGCAGCCGATTGGGACTAGCGGGAGTGGGTGAGCAGTACTTC. Its translation is CASSRLGLAGVGEQYF.

The J gene is TRBJ2-4, the V gene TRBV24-1; D is perhaps TRBD1 (6 bases). The better agreement between TRBJ2-7 and the DNA end casts doubt on the J call. Germline loops: CDR1 KGHDR, CDR2 SFDVKD. This CDR3 region has 15 residues. CDR3 sequence (DNA): TGTGCCACCAGTGAGGGGGCAGGCTATATCTACGAGCAGTACTTC. Protein sequence: CATSEGAGYIYEQYF.

This clonotype was seen ten or more times. The rearrangement uses TRBV4-2 and TRBJ1-6, with D possibly TRBD1 on 6 matching bases. The CDR3 length is 16 residues. Germline assignment: CDR1 LGHNA and CDR2 YNFKEQ. Trimming stripped 1 base from V and 10 bases from J, with 17 bases between. The CDR3 DNA reads as TGTGCCAGCAGCCAAGGGTTGACAGGTCGTTACTCACCCCTCCACTTT. Translation: CASSQGLTGRYSPLHF.

To note about this clonotype: Possible read error: a much larger clone is one base away. The gene calls are TRBV5-4 and TRBJ2-1; 13 bases line up with TRBD2. CDR1 and CDR2 (germline): SGHNT, YYREEE (reference sequence). This CDR3 region has 15 residues. CDR3 residues: CVSSLRTSGGNEQFF. CDR3 DNA: TGTGTCAGCAGCTTGAGGACTAGCGGGGGAAATGAGCAGTTCTTC.

As concerns this clonotype: The CDR3 carries no conserved terminal phenylalanine or tryptophan, so it likely arises from a read error. The chain combines TRBV5-1 with TRBJ1-4; perhaps TRBD1 as D (5 bases). V lost 0 bases, J lost 7 bases, and 10 bases lay in between. CDR1 is SGHRS, CDR2 YFSETQ, per germline. The length of the CDR3 is 14 residues. CDR3 coding DNA: TGCGCCAGCAGCTTGGGGCAGGGCGGTGAAAAACTGTTTTTG. As protein: CASSLGQGGEKLFL.

This clonotype was seen more than once but under ten times. This could be a read error, since a much larger clone is one nucleotide away. The rearrangement joins TRBV7-2 to TRBJ2-1; TRBD2 matches at 10 bases. Germline V gene sequence: CDR1 SGHTA, CDR2 FQGNSA. The CDR3 spans 16 residues. CDR3 coding DNA: TGTGTCAGCAGCTTAGCGCTAGCGGGAGTCTTAAATGAGCAGTTCTTC. As protein: CVSSLALAGVLNEQFF.

The chain combines TRBV12-3 or TRBV12-4 with TRBJ2-5; a possible D gene is TRBD1 (6 bases). The CDR3 covers 16 residues. Trimming removed 3 bases from V and 1 base from J, with 15 bases in between. CDR3 nucleotides: TGTGCCAGCAGTTTCCAGGGGCTCGAATCCCAAGAGACCCAGTACTTC. Protein product: CASSFQGLESQETQYF.

Ten or more counts support this clonotype. This chain uses TRBV20-1 with TRBJ1-6; 7 nucleotides line up with TRBD1. With 5 bases clipped from V and 6 bases from J, the junction kept 13 bases outside the gene matches. Germline V lookup: CDR1 DFQATT, CDR2 SNEGSKA (reference sequence). This CDR3 is built from 16 residues. CDR3 sequence reads: CSAFTRQGPGNSPLHF. In nucleotides, the CDR3 is TGCAGTGCTTTTACTCGACAGGGCCCGGGTAATTCACCCCTCCACTTT.

Comment on this clonotype: This may stem from a read error, because a much larger clone lies one nucleotide away. This rearrangement joins TRBV7-2 to TRBJ2-5; 11 bases are shared with TRBD1. CDR1 is SGHTA, CDR2 FQGNSA, per germline. The CDR3 extends over 16 amino acids. V trimming: 1 base; J trimming: 11 bases; junction bases outside the gene matches: 12. In DNA, the CDR3 is TGTGCCAGCAGCTTAGATCCCGGGACAGGGGGATACGATCAGTACTTC. This translates into CASSLDPGTGGYDQYF.

This clonotype was picked up many times. V usage is TRBV12-3 or TRBV12-4 and J usage is TRBJ1-2; D might be TRBD1 (5 bases). Trimming stripped 6 bases from V and 8 bases from J, with 13 bases between. The CDR3 loop spans 12 amino acids. The CDR3 loop reads CASRTMGGGYTF. CDR3 bases: TGTGCCAGCAGGACGATGGGGGGGGGCTACACCTTC.